This T cell receptor (beta chain) was sequenced during a study of T cells in Graves' hyperthyroidism and ophthalmopathy. Overall study context: Blood from the periphery was taken at initial diagnosis, before any treatment.

With duration under 3 months, ophthalmopathy was active: Clinical Activity Score at least 3, NOSPECS at least 4. Diagnosis relied on clinical symptoms, serum thyroxine and TRAb, thyroid ultrasound and orbital computed tomography. General study results and limits: Most thyroid clonotypes expanded above 0.001 appeared in blood too.

Regions amplified from RNA transcripts were the TCR beta CDR3 regions. Researchers ran a first-round RT-PCR on the TCR CDR3 using the HTBI primer set. MiXCR, run by TCRdb on the multiplex PCR reads, gives a single entry per CDR3 protein. The data hold 490,000 or so distinct CDR3 sequences, with approximately 23% observed a single time. Details on this clonotype: The antigen is not known.

The germline CDR1 and CDR2 sequences are MDHEN and SYDVKM. The CDR3 sequence is 13 residues long. V gave up 10 bases and J gave up 4 bases; unmatched junction bases: 8. The V call is TRBV28, the J call TRBJ2-5, with 8 bases lining up with TRBD1. Sequencing was performed on blood. The TCR was taken from a woman in her seventies with Graves' ophthalmopathy. CDR3 region: CANRQGIRETQYF. In nucleotides, the CDR3 is TGTGCCAACCGACAGGGGATCCGAGAGACCCAGTACTTC. Looking up the rest from reference TRBV28 and TRBJ2-5 gives the full variable domain: DVKVTQSSRYLVKRTGEKVFLECVQDMDHENMFWYRQDPGLGLRLIYFSYDVKMKEKGDIPEGYSVSREKKERFSLILESASTNQTSMYLCANRQGIRETQYFGPGTRLLVL.